This T cell receptor beta chain was observed in a study of spatial heterogeneity in lung cancer. Study overall: Sequenced follow-up PBMC samples came a median of around 2 years after resection, where available. Study-wide findings and caveats: Ubiquitous expanded tumor TCRs were seen in blood more at resection than at follow-up.

Stated time point: blood at routine non-recurrence follow-up after resection. Unsorted tumor, nontumor lung tissue or cryopreserved PBMC supplied the whole RNA. Trimming stripped 3 bases from V and 4 bases from J, with 14 bases between. Germline loops: CDR1 SGHRS, CDR2 YFSETQ. The CDR3 has 14 amino acids. TCR cDNA molecules each carried a unique molecular identifier. One entry per CDR3 protein results from TCRdb running MiXCR on the 5' RACE reads. The profile covers around 41,000 distinct CDR3 sequences, with approximately 22% appearing a single time and approximately 6.8% taken by the ten largest. This clonotype turned up a few times. The antigen is undetermined.

This rearrangement joins TRBV5-1 to TRBJ2-7, with a tentative D call TRBD2 (6 bases). The origin of this receptor is a female donor with early-stage non-small cell lung cancer. The source material was PBMCs, sampled at follow-up. The CDR3 sequence: CASSSRDFPYEQYF. The DNA of the CDR3 is TGCGCCAGCAGCTCCCGGGACTTTCCGTACGAGCAGTACTTC.